Sequencing of this T cell receptor beta chain was carried out in a study of cytomegalovirus exposure and HLA in healthy donors. The PCR contained 60 Vbeta and 13 Jbeta primers. Generated by immunoSEQ multiplex PCR, the TCRdb table keeps only in-frame clones and is missing some. The table shows 130,000 to 150,000 clones, with around 77% occurring only once. Sequencing used PBMCs. This clonotype originated in a woman in her fifties or sixties in good health and CMV-seronegative.

The CDR3 here is CASSIGGNEQFF. In DNA, the CDR3 is TGTGCCAGTAGTATTGGCGGAAATGAGCAGTTCTTC. This chain uses TRBV19 with TRBJ2-1, with D unresolved. Trimming shortened V by 3 bases and J by 7 bases, and 7 bases separated the two germline ends. Germline V gene lookup returns CDR1 LNHDA and CDR2 SQIVND (reference sequence). The CDR3 covers 12 residues. The complete variable domain, with remaining parts taken from reference TRBV19 and TRBJ2-1, reads DGGITQSPKYLFRKEGQNVTLSCEQNLNHDAMYWYRQDPGQGLRLIYYSQIVNDFQKGDIAEGYSVSREKKESFPLTVTSAQKNPTAFYLCASSIGGNEQFFGPGTRLTVL.